This T cell receptor beta chain was captured in a study of T-cell reconstitution after alpha-beta-depleted transplantation in children. Notes on the study in general: Once a year had passed after transplant, T-cell counts and diversity came mostly from newly produced T cells. Two months or so post-transplant, alpha-beta T cells reportedly derived from several hundred expanded graft clones.

This clonotype was seen many times. What it recognizes is unknown. Unique molecular identifiers tagged the TCRbeta library. TCRdb re-called the PCR reads through MiXCR, storing one row per CDR3 protein. This table holds 550,000 to 600,000 distinct CDR3 sequences, more than 20% found once. The receptor's source is a boy younger than two who had a stem cell transplant for acute myeloid leukemia, so the T cells may come from the graft donor. Sequencing was performed on PBMCs, mostly from graft donor cells, taken 360 days after TCRalphabeta/CD19-depleted stem cell transplant.

The CDR3 loop is CSARPSGGRTDTQYF. The CDR3 DNA is TGCAGTGCTAGGCCCAGCGGGGGGCGGACAGATACGCAGTATTTT. The rearrangement uses TRBV20-1 and TRBJ2-3; TRBD2 aligns across 9 bases. The CDR3 is 15 amino acids. Trimming cost V 3 bases and J 3 bases; bases outside gene matches: 7. The V gene's germline CDR1 is DFQATT and CDR2 SNEGSKA (reference sequence).